Following are 27 T cell receptor beta chains from one sample sequenced in a study of post-analysis software for immune sequencing data. Unique molecular identifiers featured in each of the TCR beta cDNA libraries. TCRdb reanalysed the PCR reads using MiXCR and keeps one entry per CDR3 protein. The data hold hundreds of thousands of distinct CDR3 sequences, with roughly 50% observed a single time. Study-wide results and caveats: Patients had higher frequencies than controls of about 5 TRBV segments, including TRBV5-6, TRBV5-1 and TRBV20-1.

Antigen specificity for these receptors is unknown. Sequencing was carried out using blood. These receptors all come from a girl aged 10 to 17 with multiple sclerosis.

V gene TRBV5-1 combines with J gene TRBJ2-4; 14 nucleotides line up with TRBD2. The germline V gene encodes CDR1 SGHRS and CDR2 YFSETQ. The CDR3 is 14 amino acids. The J segment lost 13 bases and the V segment lost 7 bases, leaving 10 bases of the junction unmatched. The CDR3 DNA reads TGCGCCAGCCGTCCGGGACTAGCGGGAGTGGAGCAGTACTTC. This translates into CASRPGLAGVEQYF.

In its sample, this clonotype was seen a few times. Written as DNA, the CDR3 is TGCGCCAGCAGCCAAGAAGACAGGGTTGACTATGGCTACACCTTC. Protein: CASSQEDRVDYGYTF. This rearrangement joins TRBV4-1 to TRBJ1-2; 7 bases map to TRBD1. The CDR3 extends over 15 amino acids. From germline, CDR1 is MGHRA and CDR2 YSYEKL. V was clipped by 0 bases and J by 3 bases; unmatched bases: 4.

This clonotype came up a few times. The chain uses TRBV7-2 and TRBJ2-5; perhaps TRBD1 as D (6 bases). The CDR3 length is 15 residues. The V and J ends lost 1 base and 7 bases respectively, with 16 bases between them. Germline values: CDR1 SGHTA, CDR2 FQGNSA. CDR3 region: CASSLVGSSRGTQYF. The CDR3 DNA is TGTGCCAGCAGCTTAGTTGGGTCTAGCAGGGGGACCCAGTACTTC.

This chain connects TRBV7-8 to TRBJ2-5; the D call may be TRBD1 or TRBD2 (5 bases each). CDR3 length: 14 residues. In germline, CDR1 is SGHVS, CDR2 FQNEAQ. V was cut by 5 bases and J by 1 base, with 11 bases left in between. The DNA for the CDR3 is TGTGCCAGCAGCACCCGGGGCAGCCAAGAGACCCAGTACTTC. Protein sequence: CASSTRGSQETQYF. The full variable domain, with the rest looked up from reference TRBV7-8 and TRBJ2-5, is GAGVSQSPRYKVAKRGQDVALRCDPISGHVSLFWYQQALGQGPEFLTYFQNEAQLDKSGLPSDRFFAERPEGSVSTLKIQRTQQEDSAVYLCASSTRGSQETQYFGPGTRLLVL.

This chain joins TRBV29-1 and TRBJ2-4; tentative D call: TRBD1 (6 bases). The V end was cut by 5 bases, the J end by 6 bases, with 8 bases between. Germline-derived CDR1 and CDR2 are SQVTM and ANQGSEA. The CDR3 has 11 amino acids. In DNA, the CDR3 is TGCAGCGTTCAGACAGGAAACATTCAGTACTTC. This gives the protein CSVQTGNIQYF.

The chain carries TRBV29-1 and TRBJ2-5, with a tentative D call TRBD2 (5 bases). CDR1 and CDR2 (germline): SQVTM, ANQGSEA. The CDR3 is 13 amino acids. V was pared by 7 bases and J by 3 bases, with 15 bases between. CDR3 sequence reads: CSGLRGTKETQYF. The CDR3 DNA is TGCAGCGGGCTTCGGGGAACCAAAGAGACCCAGTACTTC.

The V gene is TRBV25-1, the J gene TRBJ1-6; 7 nucleotides match TRBD1. V lost 4 bases and J lost 7; bases outside the gene matches: 4. CDR3 length: 14 residues. In germline, CDR1 is MGHDK, CDR2 SYGVNS. This chain's CDR3 is CASSGQGDNSPLHF. The CDR3 DNA is TGTGCCAGCAGTGGACAGGGTGACAATTCACCCCTCCACTTT.

This clonotype came up once. An end of the junction does not agree with germline; a read error may underlie this. The chain employs TRBV5-1 and TRBJ2-7; TRBD2 might be the D (6 bases). From germline, CDR1 is SGHRS and CDR2 YFSETQ. This CDR3 region has 14 residues. The CDR3 reads CTSSAALVGGEQYF. CDR3 nucleotides: TGCACCAGCAGTGCAGCGTTGGTGGGGGGCGAGCAGTACTTC. Full variable domain (rest looked up from reference TRBV5-1 and TRBJ2-7): KAGVTQTPRYLIKTRGQQVTLSCSPISGHRSVSWYQQTPGQGLQFLFEYFSETQRNKGNFPGRFSGRQFSNSRSEMNVSTLELGDSALYLCTSSAALVGGEQYFGPGTRLTVT.

V is TRBV9 and J is TRBJ2-1, with a tentative D call TRBD1 (5 bases). Trimming cost V 0 bases and J 9 bases, with 19 bases left between them. Germline CDR1 SGDLS, CDR2 YYNGEE. CDR3 length: 16 amino acids. CDR3 sequence: CASSVAGAGLMSEQFF. Written as DNA, the CDR3 is TGTGCCAGCAGCGTAGCTGGGGCAGGGCTAATGAGTGAGCAGTTCTTC.

V usage is TRBV13 and J usage is TRBJ1-2; 9 bases map to TRBD1. Germline CDR1 and CDR2: PRHDT and FYEKMQ (reference sequence). The length of the CDR3 is 13 residues. Trimming at V came to 5 bases and at J to 8 bases, leaving 6 bases not matched to a gene. The CDR3 spells CASSKQGAGGYTF. CDR3 DNA: TGTGCCAGCAGCAAACAGGGGGCCGGGGGCTACACCTTC.

The chain recombines TRBV7-2 with TRBJ2-4, with unresolved D. Germline CDR1 is SGHTA and CDR2 is FQGNSA. The ends were cut back, 2 bases at V and 8 bases at J, with 13 bases in the middle. The CDR3 is made up of 14 amino acids. CDR3 in DNA: TGTGCCAGCAGCTTACTGCACACCCAGTACATTCAGTACTTC. The encoded protein is CASSLLHTQYIQYF.

The chain joins TRBV5-1 to TRBJ1-1, with D possibly being TRBD1 (6 bases). The CDR3 contains 16 residues. Between the trimmed V and J ends, which lost 0 bases and 1 base, there was a span of 13 bases. Germline CDR1 and CDR2: SGHRS and YFSETQ. As DNA, the CDR3 is TGCGCCAGCAGCTTGGTTGCAGGGACACAGAACACTGAAGCTTTCTTT. As protein: CASSLVAGTQNTEAFF.

This chain joins TRBV28 and TRBJ2-7, with D possibly TRBD1 on 6 matching bases. The DNA end is a closer match to TRBJ2-5, so the J assignment may be wrong. CDR1 is MDHEN and CDR2 is SYDVKM in the germline V gene. The CDR3 has 15 amino acids. The CDR3 reads CASNRRTVLGETQYF. The DNA of the CDR3 is TGTGCCAGCAACCGCCGGACAGTCTTGGGGGAGACCCAGTACTTC.

The sample holds a few counts of this clonotype. The rearrangement uses TRBV20-1 and TRBJ2-5, with D perhaps assigned TRBD1 or TRBD2 (5 bases each). The CDR3 has 12 residues. Germline V lookup: CDR1 DFQATT, CDR2 SNEGSKA (reference sequence). Trimming took off 4 bases at V and 11 bases at J, with 17 bases between the two ends. CDR3 sequence: CSAIFGTSEQYF. In DNA, the CDR3 is TGCAGTGCTATTTTCGGGACGTCTGAGCAGTACTTC.

This clonotype was detected a few times. The chain joins TRBV11-2 to TRBJ2-1; D unresolved. Germline CDR1 is SGHAT and CDR2 is FQNNGV. Trimming pared 0 bases from V and 6 bases from J, leaving 6 bases between. CDR3 length: 13 amino acids. The CDR3 sequence: CASSLDASNEQFF. For the CDR3, the DNA is TGTGCCAGCAGCTTAGATGCTAGCAATGAGCAGTTCTTC.

The chain combines TRBV5-1 with TRBJ2-4; 9 bases align to TRBD2. The J call may be faulty, since TRBJ2-5 better matches the DNA end. CDR3 length: 17 residues. Looked up from germline, CDR1 is SGHRS and CDR2 is YFSETQ. CDR3 bases: TGCGCCAGCAGCTTTATGGGACTAGCTTCGGGATTTGAGACCCAGTACTTC. Its protein product is CASSFMGLASGFETQYF.

Turning to this clonotype: Germline and junction disagree at one end, which may indicate a read error. CDR3 sequence reads: CTSSLRMGTEAFF. The DNA of the CDR3 is TGTACCAGCAGCCTCAGAATGGGGACTGAAGCTTTCTTT. This chain links TRBV14 with TRBJ1-1, with D unresolved. This CDR3 region has 13 residues. Germline loops: CDR1 SGHDN, CDR2 FVKESK.

V gene TRBV24-1 combines with J gene TRBJ2-3; 12 bases fit TRBD1. The CDR3 loop spans 21 amino acids. Per the germline V gene, CDR1 is KGHDR and CDR2 is SFDVKD. J lost 1 base, V lost 3 bases, and 16 bases had no gene match. Here the CDR3 DNA reads TGTGCCACCAGTGATCCAGGGGGAACCGGGACAGGGGGCAGGGGCACAGATACGCAGTATTTT. Translating gives CATSDPGGTGTGGRGTDTQYF.

This clonotype turned up a few times. The chain is built from TRBV28 and TRBJ1-2; TRBD1 matches 11 bases. CDR1 and CDR2 from the germline V gene are MDHEN and SYDVKM. V lost 7 bases, J lost 6 bases, and 10 bases stayed unmatched. This CDR3 is built from 15 residues. CDR3 in DNA: TGTGCCAGCACCACAGGGGACAGGGGGTCCGATGGCTACACCTTC. It yields the protein CASTTGDRGSDGYTF.

This clonotype was counted a few times. The chain combines TRBV4-1 with TRBJ2-7; D unclear. The CDR3 covers 15 residues. V lost 0 bases and J 2 bases, leaving 11 bases between the germline ends. The germline V gene encodes CDR1 MGHRA and CDR2 YSYEKL. For the CDR3, the DNA is TGCGCCAGCAGCCAAGATGGTACTGCTGCCTACGAGCAGTACTTC. The encoded protein is CASSQDGTAAYEQYF.

The rearrangement links TRBV20-1 to TRBJ2-3; maybe TRBD2 (6 bases). CDR1 is DFQATT and CDR2 is SNEGSKA in the germline V gene (reference sequence). The CDR3 consists of 15 residues. Trimming left V 3 bases short and J 4 bases short, with 17 bases between. CDR3 amino acids: CSARPLVGTADTQYF. In nucleotides, the CDR3 is TGCAGTGCTAGGCCCCTAGTCGGGACTGCAGATACGCAGTATTTT.

The genes are TRBV5-1 and TRBJ2-7; TRBD1 matches 9 bases. The CDR3 spans 15 residues. Germline assignment: CDR1 SGHRS and CDR2 YFSETQ. J was trimmed by 1 base and V by 4 bases; bases with no gene match: 6. CDR3 region: CASSLIGTGSYEQYF. CDR3 sequence (DNA): TGCGCCAGCAGCCTAATAGGGACAGGGTCCTACGAGCAGTACTTC.

The chain recombines TRBV29-1 with TRBJ2-1; D may be TRBD2 (6 bases). The CDR3 loop spans 14 amino acids. V shed 1 base and J shed 8 bases, with 15 bases lying between them. Germline-derived CDR1 and CDR2 are SQVTM and ANQGSEA. CDR3 DNA: TGCAGCGTTGAAGGAAGTCTAGCGAAGGATGAGCAGTTCTTC. This translates into CSVEGSLAKDEQFF.

This clonotype has only a few counts. The chain is built from TRBV3-1 and TRBJ2-5, with D perhaps matching TRBD1 or TRBD2 (5 bases each). The CDR3 contains 14 residues. Germline CDR1 and CDR2: LGHDT and YNNKEL (reference sequence). V shed 4 bases and J shed 4 bases, with 13 bases lying between them. The chain's CDR3 is CASSRIPGRETQYF. CDR3 in DNA: TGTGCCAGCAGCCGAATCCCAGGGAGAGAGACCCAGTACTTC.

J is TRBJ2-3 and V is TRBV11-2, with TRBD2 identical over 14 bases. Germline CDR1 and CDR2: SGHAT and FQNNGV. CDR3 size: 17 residues. V dropped 6 bases and J dropped 2; count of bases not matched to a gene: 7. This CDR3 is CASRDPGLAGDTDTQYF. CDR3 nucleotides: TGTGCCAGCAGGGATCCGGGACTAGCGGGAGACACAGATACGCAGTATTTT.

The chain combines TRBV20-1 with TRBJ2-4; D gene uncertain. The DNA end favors TRBJ2-7, so the J call may be wrong. Germline-derived CDR1 and CDR2 are DFQATT and SNEGSKA (reference sequence). The CDR3 has 12 residues. The CDR3 reads CSAQPSAYEQYF. DNA of the CDR3: TGCAGTGCTCAACCAAGCGCGTACGAGCAGTACTTC.

The chain joins TRBV7-8 to TRBJ1-5; D might be TRBD1 (5 bases). The CDR3 covers 16 residues. Trimming took 2 bases from V and 7 from J, leaving 18 bases between them. Germline V gene sequence: CDR1 SGHVS, CDR2 FQNEAQ. The CDR3 sequence: CASSLTGDFVRQPQHF. CDR3 sequence (DNA): TGTGCCAGCAGCTTAACGGGGGACTTCGTGCGGCAGCCCCAGCATTTT.